This is a list of T cell receptor beta chains from one sample in a study of T cells after yellow fever vaccination. TCRdb reprocessed the 5' RACE reads with MiXCR, giving one entry per CDR3 protein. Here the sample spans about 550,000 distinct CDR3 sequences, around 21% being singletons. This material consisted of PBMCs, taken 15 days after the yellow fever booster vaccination. Receptor source: a young man who received the YFV17D yellow fever vaccine. The CDR3 runs from the conserved cysteine through the conserved F or W. The D gene is left open where the match is weak. The size entry is marked missing in some rows and otherwise reads once, few, many or a size class.

J gene | D gene | V gene | clone size | CDR3 DNA | CDR3 protein
TRBJ2-7 | TRBD1 | TRBV12-3/TRBV12-4 | . | TGTGCCAGCAGTTTATACTCCGGGACAGTAAGCTACGAGCAGTACTTC | CASSLYSGTVSYEQYF
TRBJ2-1 | TRBD2 | TRBV5-1 | . | TGCGCCAGCAGGGATACTAGCGGGGCTTACAATGAGCAGTTCTTC | CASRDTSGAYNEQFF
TRBJ2-7 | . | TRBV20-1 | . | TGCAGTCGGTGGAGGCAGGGAATCTACGAGCAGTACTTC | CSRWRQGIYEQYF
TRBJ1-1 | TRBD1 | TRBV12-3/TRBV12-4 | . | TGTGCCAGCAGTTTATGGGGGACAGGGGGCCTGGACACTGAAGCTTTCTTT | CASSLWGTGGLDTEAFF
TRBJ2-1 | . | TRBV9 | few | TGTGCCAGCAGCGACGGACTGGAGAGCTCCTACAATGAGCAGTTCTTC | CASSDGLESSYNEQFF
TRBJ2-2 | . | TRBV6-4 | many | TGTGCCAGCAGCCCCACTAGGGGCGGTGCCGGGGAGCTGTTTTTT | CASSPTRGGAGELFF
TRBJ2-1 | . | TRBV27 | . | TGTGCCAGCAGGGGAGAAAATGAGCAGTTCTTC | CASRGENEQFF
TRBJ2-3 | . | TRBV10-2 | once | TGCGCCAGCAGTGACCCGACACTTAGCACAGATACGCAGTATTTT | CASSDPTLSTDTQYF
TRBJ2-2 | . | TRBV12-3/TRBV12-4 | few | TGTGCCTCCTTTCCGGGGACGAACACCGGGGAGCTGTTTTTT | CASFPGTNTGELFF
TRBJ2-7 | TRBD2 | TRBV10-1 | . | TGCGCCAGCAGTCTAGCGGGAGGGCCCGAGTACTTC | CASSLAGGPEYF